This TCR beta chain was found in a study of a mutant IDH1 vaccine in newly diagnosed glioma. Here immunoSEQ multiplex PCR was the method, and the copy in TCRdb shows in-frame clones only, minus some. The sample has some 80,000 clones, approximately 85% seen once. This clone has more than one count but fewer than ten. The antigen remains unidentified. The CDR3 totals 14 residues. With 7 bases clipped from V and 2 bases from J, the junction kept 8 bases outside the gene matches. Germline V lookup: CDR1 MDHEN, CDR2 SYDVKM. Time point noted: week 23, last vaccination. Doses comprised 300 ug of mutant IDH1 20-mer peptide each, plus topical imiquimod.

The rearrangement uses TRBV28 and TRBJ2-7; 7 bases line up with TRBD1. This sample comprised PBMCs, obtained from a glioma patient whose treatment included an IDH1 peptide vaccine. This clonotype was obtained from a woman aged 50 to 65 with glioma. The CDR3 DNA reads as TGTGCCAGCACCTTGACAGGGCCGACCTACGAGCAGTACTTC. It encodes CASTLTGPTYEQYF. Drawing the rest from reference TRBV28 and TRBJ2-7, the complete variable domain is DVKVTQSSRYLVKRTGEKVFLECVQDMDHENMFWYRQDPGLGLRLIYFSYDVKMKEKGDIPEGYSVSREKKERFSLILESASTNQTSMYLCASTLTGPTYEQYFGPGTRLTVT.